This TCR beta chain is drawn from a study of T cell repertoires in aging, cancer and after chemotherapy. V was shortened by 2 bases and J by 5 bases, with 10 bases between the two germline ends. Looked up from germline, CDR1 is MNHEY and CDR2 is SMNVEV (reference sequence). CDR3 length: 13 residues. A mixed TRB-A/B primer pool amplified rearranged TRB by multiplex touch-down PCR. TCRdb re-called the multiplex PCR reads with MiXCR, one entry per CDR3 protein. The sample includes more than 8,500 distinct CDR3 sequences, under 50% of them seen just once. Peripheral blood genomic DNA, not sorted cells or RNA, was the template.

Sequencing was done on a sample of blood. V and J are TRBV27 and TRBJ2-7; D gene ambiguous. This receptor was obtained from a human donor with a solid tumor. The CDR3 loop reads CASSLVGRDEQYF. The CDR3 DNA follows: TGTGCCAGCAGTTTAGTAGGACGCGACGAGCAGTACTTC.